Listed below are T cell receptor beta chains from one sample, sequenced in a study of T cell responses to AZD1222 COVID-19 vaccine. This table comes from immunoSEQ multiplex PCR, and its TCRdb copy is limited to in-frame clones, with some not included. The sample holds 250,000 to 300,000 clones, around 93% seen once. Sequencing was performed on peripheral blood, taken 28 days after the second AZD1222 dose. Every receptor here comes from an adult who received the AZD1222 COVID-19 vaccine. CDR3s include the opening cysteine and the closing phenylalanine or tryptophan. A D gene is named only where the DNA matches it firmly. The listing skips clone size in some rows; elsewhere it reads once, few, many or a size class.

CDR3 protein,CDR3 DNA,V gene,D gene,clone size,J gene
CASSPEREYGYHEQYF,TGTGCCAGCAGTCCAGAGCGGGAGTATGGTTACCACGAGCAGTACTTC,TRBV28,TRBD2,-,TRBJ2-7
CASSRPGTEAFF,TGTGCCAGCAGCCGTCCCGGCACTGAAGCTTTCTTT,TRBV3-1/TRBV3-2,-,-,TRBJ1-1
CSVVATSGRTDTQYF,TGCAGCGTTGTCGCGACTAGCGGACGCACAGATACGCAGTATTTT,TRBV29-1,TRBD2,-,TRBJ2-3
CATSGAGGGTDTQYF,TGTGCCACCAGTGGAGCGGGGGGGGGTACAGATACGCAGTATTTT,TRBV24-1,TRBD2,-,TRBJ2-3
CASTRTATGSGANVLTF,TGTGCCAGCACCAGGACAGCGACCGGCTCTGGGGCCAACGTCCTGACTTTC,TRBV5-8,-,-,TRBJ2-6
CAALLGSAAGGYYEQYF,TGTGCCGCCTTATTGGGTTCGGCGGCGGGGGGCTACTACGAGCAGTACTTC,TRBV2,TRBD2,-,TRBJ2-7
CARSYLAGACRNEQFF,TGTGCCAGAAGCTATCTAGCGGGGGCCTGTCGGAATGAGCAGTTCTTC,TRBV5-3,TRBD2,-,TRBJ2-1
CASSLNRAVFGYTF,TGTGCCAGCAGTTTAAACAGGGCAGTTTTTGGCTACACCTTC,TRBV28,-,-,TRBJ1-2
CASSLLPGLESSYNEQFF,TGCGCCAGCAGCCTCCTACCGGGACTAGAAAGCTCCTACAATGAGCAGTTCTTC,TRBV4-1,TRBD2,-,TRBJ2-1
CASSTEDRGTVNTEAFF,TGTGCCAGTAGTACAGAAGACCGCGGGACCGTGAACACTGAAGCTTTCTTT,TRBV19,-,-,TRBJ1-1
CASSQAQAGAEQYF,TGTGCCAGCAGCCAAGCTCAAGCAGGGGCCGAGCAGTACTTC,TRBV3-1/TRBV3-2,-,-,TRBJ2-7
CASRASGRNYNEQFF,TGTGCCAGCAGAGCCAGCGGGAGAAACTACAATGAGCAGTTCTTC,TRBV7-2,TRBD2,-,TRBJ2-1
CASSSEHGTEAFF,TGTGCCAGCAGCTCCGAACACGGCACTGAAGCTTTCTTT,TRBV7-6,-,-,TRBJ1-1
CATQGGNSPLHF,TGTGCCACCCAGGGGGGTAATTCACCCCTCCACTTT,TRBV19,TRBD1,-,TRBJ1-6
CASRNPRTGSGYTF,TGTGCCAGCAGAAACCCCAGGACAGGGTCTGGCTACACCTTC,TRBV7-2,TRBD1,-,TRBJ1-2
CASSLGDREPYEQYF,TGTGCCAGCAGCTTAGGAGACAGGGAGCCCTACGAGCAGTACTTC,TRBV7-9,TRBD1,-,TRBJ2-7
CASSLPPARTAGEQYF,TGTGCCAGCAGTTTACCTCCCGCCCGGACAGCAGGCGAGCAGTACTTC,TRBV28,-,once,TRBJ2-7
CASSPQKTSTNEQFF,TGTGCCAGCAGCCCTCAGAAAACTAGCACCAATGAGCAGTTCTTC,TRBV7-2,-,-,TRBJ2-1
CASSYSALYTEAFF,TGTGCCAGCAGTTACTCGGCGTTATACACTGAAGCTTTCTTT,TRBV6-2/TRBV6-3,-,-,TRBJ1-1
CASSVSPGIQETQYF,TGTGCCAGCAGCGTAAGTCCGGGTATCCAAGAGACCCAGTACTTC,TRBV9,-,-,TRBJ2-5
CASSEVDRSGGYTF,TGTGCCAGCAGTGAGGTGGACAGGAGTGGTGGCTACACCTTC,TRBV6-1,TRBD1,-,TRBJ1-2
CASSPPGSEAFF,TGTGCCAGCAGTCCTCCGGGGAGTGAAGCTTTCTTT,TRBV6-5,-,once,TRBJ1-1
CASSRARGANVLTF,TGTGCCAGCAGTCGGGCGAGAGGGGCCAACGTCCTGACTTTC,TRBV6-5,-,-,TRBJ2-6
CASSIFPTGSGNTIYF,TGTGCCAGTAGTATCTTTCCAACAGGCTCTGGAAACACCATATATTTT,TRBV19,-,-,TRBJ1-3
CASSSNSNQPQHF,TGTGCCAGCAGCAGTAATAGCAATCAGCCCCAGCATTTT,TRBV12-3/TRBV12-4,-,-,TRBJ1-5
CASSQPRDRGHEQYF,TGCGCCAGCAGCCAACCCCGGGACAGGGGACACGAGCAGTACTTC,TRBV4-1,TRBD1,few,TRBJ2-7
CASTPGDPLGTEAFF,TGTGCCAGCACCCCGGGAGACCCCTTAGGGACTGAAGCTTTCTTT,TRBV27,-,-,TRBJ1-1
CATRNQGGGYTF,TGTGCCACCCGTAATCAGGGAGGCGGCTACACCTTC,TRBV25-1,-,-,TRBJ1-2
CASSRGGGEQFF,TGCGCCAGCAGCCGCGGCGGGGGTGAGCAGTTCTTC,TRBV5-1,TRBD2,-,TRBJ2-1
CASSQDARGEPNEKLFF,TGTGCCAGCAGCCAAGACGCCAGGGGGGAACCTAATGAAAAACTGTTTTTT,TRBV3-1/TRBV3-2,TRBD1,-,TRBJ1-4
CASSAHTTGELFF,TGTGCCAGCAGCGCCCATACAACCGGGGAGCTGTTTTTT,TRBV9,-,-,TRBJ2-2
CASSSGGFSYNEQFF,TGTGCCAGCAGTTCCGGCGGTTTCTCCTACAATGAGCAGTTCTTC,TRBV27,-,-,TRBJ2-1
CASSRGVTELQHF,TGTGCCAGCTCTCGAGGGGTTACAGAACTCCAGCATTTT,TRBV6-5,-,-,TRBJ1-5
CASSKGQRYNEQFF,TGTGCCAGCAGTAAGGGACAGCGATACAATGAGCAGTTCTTC,TRBV28,TRBD1,-,TRBJ2-1
CASSPPGAYGYTF,TGTGCCAGCAGTCCGCCCGGGGCCTATGGCTACACCTTC,TRBV28,-,-,TRBJ1-2
CAISPEGQNSPLHF,TGTGCCATCAGTCCGGAGGGCCAGAATTCACCCCTCCACTTT,TRBV10-3,-,-,TRBJ1-6
CASSVQGLAQPQHF,TGTGCCAGCAGCGTACAGGGGCTGGCTCAGCCCCAGCATTTT,TRBV5-6,TRBD1,-,TRBJ1-5
CASSLSGQYYGYTF,TGTGCCAGCAGCTTGTCAGGACAGTACTATGGCTACACCTTC,TRBV5-6,-,-,TRBJ1-2
CASSQRGHKGYEQYF,TGTGCCAGCAGCCAAAGGGGACATAAGGGCTACGAGCAGTACTTC,TRBV3-1/TRBV3-2,-,-,TRBJ2-7
CASSLTDTQYF,TGCGCCAGCAGCCTCACAGATACGCAGTATTTT,TRBV5-1,-,once,TRBJ2-3
CASTTGNRYTGELFF,TGCGCCAGCACGACCGGGAATAGGTACACCGGGGAGCTGTTTTTT,TRBV5-1,-,once,TRBJ2-2
CASSQDSRNTGELFF,TGTGCCAGCAGCCAAGATTCTCGAAACACCGGGGAGCTGTTTTTT,TRBV4-2,-,-,TRBJ2-2
CATSRDRARRAPFF,TGTGCCACCAGCAGAGATAGGGCACGCCGGGCGCCTTTCTTT,TRBV15,-,-,TRBJ1-1